This TCR beta chain stems from a study of blood T cell repertoires in COVID-19. The germline V and J ends were trimmed by 1 base and 5 bases, with 19 bases remaining between them. Germline V gene sequence: CDR1 LNHDA, CDR2 SQIVND (reference sequence). The CDR3 is 17 amino acids. Under the authors' procedure: Amplification from reference gene primers served as the basis for estimated nucleated cell counts. Profiling relied on immunoSEQ multiplex PCR, and the TCRdb table lists in-frame clones only, not all of them. The DNA was the basis for D and trimming; V, J and clone size are from that table. The repertoire holds about 190,000 clones, less than 85% seen once, with roughly 13% in the top ten. This clone was found once.

This sequence joins TRBV19 and TRBJ2-3; tentatively, D is TRBD1 (5 bases). The receptor's source is a man aged 50 to 60 who had recovered from COVID-19. The sequenced sample consisted of peripheral blood. The DNA of the CDR3 is TGTGCCAGTAGTATAGTAGGGGCCCGAAGCATGAAAGATACGCAGTATTTT. It translates to CASSIVGARSMKDTQYF. Full variable domain (missing parts from reference TRBV19 and TRBJ2-3): DGGITQSPKYLFRKEGQNVTLSCEQNLNHDAMYWYRQDPGQGLRLIYYSQIVNDFQKGDIAEGYSVSREKKESFPLTVTSAQKNPTAFYLCASSIVGARSMKDTQYFGPGTRLTVL.